This T cell receptor (beta chain) was recorded in a study of T-cell memory formation after mild COVID-19. Turning to the study itself: Most TCR clusters belonged to a single donor.

This CDR3 is built from 15 residues. Trimming cost V 4 bases and J 1 base, with 13 bases left between them. The germline gives CDR1 SEHNR, CDR2 FQNEAQ (reference sequence). This clonotype has a handful of counts. What it binds is not known. Constant-segment primers and 5'RACE yielded cDNA libraries for TCR alpha and TCR beta, each carrying sample barcodes and UMIs. TCRdb ran MiXCR on the 5' RACE reads and lists one entry per CDR3 protein. The table lists about 290,000 distinct CDR3 sequences, roughly 17% of them singletons. Study-level results: There were some responding clones in pre-infection memory, which suggested that cross-reactive memory had joined. Clones that got smaller from day 15 to 85 had even CD4/CD8, while clones growing later tipped toward CD4+.

The chain recombines TRBV7-9 with TRBJ1-2; the D gene is possibly TRBD1 (5 bases). Sequencing input: PBMCs or a T cell subset sorted from them (not recorded which). The TCR was taken from a man between 18 and 35 years old who had mild COVID-19 (a few samples of this study predate the infection). Cell type and time point are not known. The DNA for the CDR3 is TGTGCCAGCAGCTCGACGGGGGAGCGTAACTATGGCTACACCTTC. As protein: CASSSTGERNYGYTF.